This TCR beta chain is drawn from a study of T cell responses to AZD1222 COVID-19 vaccine. The data were produced by immunoSEQ multiplex PCR, yet TCRdb's version contains in-frame clones alone and is incomplete. The table lists some 150,000 clones, over 90% of them singletons. The CDR3 extends over 12 amino acids. Germline V gene sequence: CDR1 MDHEN, CDR2 SYDVKM. Deletions cut 3 bases from V and 5 bases from J, with 6 bases between. Sequencing was performed on peripheral blood, taken 28 days after the second AZD1222 dose. The chain links TRBV28 to TRBJ2-3; the D is unclear. The TCR sequence derives from an adult who received the AZD1222 COVID-19 vaccine. CDR3 sequence (DNA): TGTGCCAGCAGTTTTGGCGGAGATACGCAGTATTTT. This translates into CASSFGGDTQYF.